The next 23 T cell receptor beta chains were all read from a single sample in a study of blood T cell repertoires in COVID-19. Here immunoSEQ multiplex PCR was the method, and the copy in TCRdb shows in-frame clones only, minus some. The sample lists around 300,000 clones, 85% occurring once. The material sequenced was PBMCs or T cells enriched from blood (not recorded which). The origin of the receptors is a woman aged 45 to 65 who had recovered from COVID-19.

The chain is built from TRBV19 and TRBJ2-7; D is unresolved. This CDR3 has 13 residues. CDR1 LNHDA and CDR2 SQIVND come from the germline V gene (reference sequence). V shed 3 bases and J shed 4 bases, with 10 bases lying between them. This chain's CDR3 is CASSISADYEQYF. The CDR3 nucleotides are TGTGCCAGTAGTATCTCGGCGGATTACGAGCAGTACTTC. Using reference TRBV19 and TRBJ2-7 for the parts outside the CDR3, the full variable domain is DGGITQSPKYLFRKEGQNVTLSCEQNLNHDAMYWYRQDPGQGLRLIYYSQIVNDFQKGDIAEGYSVSREKKESFPLTVTSAQKNPTAFYLCASSISADYEQYFGPGTRLTVT.

V and J are TRBV4-1 and TRBJ2-5; a weak D match, TRBD2 (6 bases). Deletions cut 2 bases from V and 1 base from J, with 14 bases between. This CDR3 region has 16 residues. Germline CDR1 and CDR2: MGHRA and YSYEKL. The CDR3 is CASSQRSGGSQETQYF. The CDR3 DNA reads TGCGCCAGCAGCCAAAGATCAGGAGGGAGCCAAGAGACCCAGTACTTC.

This chain joins TRBV30 and TRBJ1-2; no definite D call. The ends were cut back, 2 bases at V and 1 base at J, with 5 bases in the middle. The germline CDR1 and CDR2 sequences are GTSNPN and SVGIG (reference sequence). This CDR3 spans 12 amino acids. DNA of the CDR3: TGTGCCTGGAGTCGAGATAACTATGGCTACACCTTC. Translation gives CAWSRDNYGYTF.

This chain joins TRBV15 and TRBJ2-7; 7 bases match TRBD1. CDR3 length: 23 amino acids. The trim removed 5 bases at V and 3 bases at J, leaving 34 bases unmatched. Germline CDR1 LNHNV, CDR2 YYDKDF (reference sequence). The CDR3 bases are TGTGCCACCAGCCCCCAGATGGCAGGACCCCGGTGGAAGCCGGCAGGGGGAAACTACGAGCAGTACTTC. It encodes CATSPQMAGPRWKPAGGNYEQYF.

V usage is TRBV5-4 and J usage is TRBJ1-6; 9 nucleotides agree with TRBD1. CDR1 and CDR2 (germline): SGHNT, YYREEE (reference sequence). The CDR3 runs to 15 residues. Germline trimming cut 0 bases from V and 9 bases from J; bases unmatched to any gene: 4. CDR3 sequence (DNA): TGTGCCAGCAGCTTGGCGGGGGACAGGGTTTCACCCCTCCACTTT. Protein sequence: CASSLAGDRVSPLHF.

This chain uses TRBV7-2 with TRBJ1-5, with 9 bases fitting TRBD1. The J segment lost 6 bases and the V segment lost 0 bases, leaving 6 bases of the junction unmatched. In germline, CDR1 is SGHTA, CDR2 FQGNSA. The CDR3 has 16 residues. The CDR3: CASSLAHRGRGQPQHF. CDR3 coding DNA: TGTGCCAGCAGCTTAGCGCACAGGGGGCGCGGTCAGCCCCAGCATTTT. Looking up the rest from reference TRBV7-2 and TRBJ1-5 gives the full variable domain: GAGVSQSPSNKVTEKGKDVELRCDPISGHTALYWYRQSLGQGLEFLIYFQGNSAPDKSGLPSDRFSAERTGGSVSTLTIQRTQQEDSAVYLCASSLAHRGRGQPQHFGDGTRLSIL.

The genes are TRBV6-2 or TRBV6-3 and TRBJ1-5; the D gene is possibly TRBD1 (5 bases). Germline values: CDR1 MNHEY, CDR2 SVGEGT. The CDR3 has 14 amino acids. Trimming removed 2 bases at V and 6 bases at J, with 11 bases between. For the CDR3, the DNA is TGTGCCAGCAGTTACGGAGGGGTCGGTCAGCCCCAGCATTTT. Residues: CASSYGGVGQPQHF.

This chain uses TRBV11-2 with TRBJ2-2, with TRBD2 matching 7 bases. The CDR3 has 17 residues. Germline V lookup: CDR1 SGHAT, CDR2 FQNNGV. V was clipped by 0 bases and J by 0 bases; unmatched bases: 4. The CDR3 coding sequence is TGTGCCAGCAGCTTAGATTCGGGGGGAACGAACACCGGGGAGCTGTTTTTT. It encodes CASSLDSGGTNTGELFF.

This clone was observed a handful of times. The CDR3 DNA reads TGTGCCAGCAGCTTGGCCGGGGGATCAGATACGCAGTATTTT. Amino acids: CASSLAGGSDTQYF. The V and J genes are TRBV5-4 and TRBJ2-3; D may be TRBD2 (6 bases). Between the trimmed V and J ends, which lost 0 bases and 4 bases, there was a span of 9 bases. Germline lookup yields CDR1 SGHNT and CDR2 YYREEE (reference sequence). This CDR3 contains 14 residues.

The V and J genes are TRBV27 and TRBJ1-3, with 7 nucleotides matching TRBD1. The CDR3 spans 17 residues. Germline values: CDR1 MNHEY, CDR2 SMNVEV (reference sequence). J was trimmed by 0 bases and V by 5 bases; bases with no gene match: 10. DNA for the CDR3: TGTGCCAGCAGTGACAAATGGACAGGCAACTCTGGAAACACCATATATTTT. This codes for CASSDKWTGNSGNTIYF.

The gene calls are TRBV29-1 and TRBJ1-2; 9 nucleotides line up with TRBD1. This CDR3 has 15 amino acids. V was clipped by 3 bases and J by 1 base; unmatched bases: 6. Germline lookup yields CDR1 SQVTM and CDR2 ANQGSEA. The CDR3 DNA reads as TGCAGCGTTGACAACAGGGGGCTTTTTAACTATGGCTACACCTTC. This gives the protein CSVDNRGLFNYGYTF. The complete variable domain, with remaining parts taken from reference TRBV29-1 and TRBJ1-2, reads SAVISQKPSRDICQRGTSLTIQCQVDSQVTMMFWYRQQPGQSLTLIATANQGSEATYESGFVIDKFPISRPNLTFSTLTVSNMSPEDSSIYLCSVDNRGLFNYGYTFGSGTRLTVV.

A word on this clone: The sample contains more than one DNA sequence encoding this CDR3. CDR3 nucleotides: TGTGCCAGCAGGCAGGGTAGCTCTGGAAACACCATATATTTT. Protein: CASRQGSSGNTIYF. The chain employs TRBV2 and TRBJ1-3, with D possibly matching TRBD1 (5 bases). V was trimmed by 6 bases and J by 0 bases, leaving 9 bases between them. From germline, CDR1 is SNHLY and CDR2 FYNNEI. CDR3 size: 14 residues.

V and J are TRBV30 and TRBJ1-2; 9 bases map to TRBD1. CDR1 is GTSNPN and CDR2 is SVGIG in the germline V gene (reference sequence). Trimming took 2 bases from V and 6 from J; bases not matched to a gene: 7. The CDR3 runs 14 residues. The CDR3 bases are TGTGCCTGGAGTCCGGGACAGGGATCGGATGGCTACACCTTC. Residues: CAWSPGQGSDGYTF. Supplemented by reference TRBV30 and TRBJ1-2, the full variable domain reads SQTIHQWPATLVQPVGSPLSLECTVEGTSNPNLYWYRQAAGRGLQLLFYSVGIGQISSEVPQNLSASRPQDRQFILSSKKLLLSDSGFYLCAWSPGQGSDGYTFGSGTRLTVV.

This chain uses TRBV15 with TRBJ2-7; D may be TRBD2 (7 bases). Germline CDR1 LNHNV, CDR2 YYDKDF (reference sequence). The V and J ends lost 0 bases and 0 bases respectively, with 15 bases between them. CDR3 length: 17 amino acids. The CDR3 DNA sequence: TGTGCCACCAGCAGAGAGGGGGGCGGGAGCCCCTCCTACGAGCAGTACTTC. This gives the protein CATSREGGGSPSYEQYF.

The chain joins TRBV19 to TRBJ2-7, with D tentatively TRBD2 (6 bases). CDR1 is LNHDA and CDR2 is SQIVND in the germline V gene (reference sequence). V shed 5 bases and J shed 5 bases, with 16 bases lying between them. CDR3 size: 14 residues. CDR3 protein: CASSPGPGDHEQYF. CDR3 DNA sequence: TGTGCCAGTAGTCCCGGTCCGGGGGACCACGAGCAGTACTTC.

CDR3 sequence reads: CASSFYSNQPQHF. The CDR3 DNA sequence: TGTGCCAGCAGTTTCTATAGCAATCAGCCCCAGCATTTT. The rearrangement joins TRBV28 to TRBJ1-5; D gene unclear. CDR1 is MDHEN, CDR2 SYDVKM, per germline. Trimming removed 3 bases from V and 0 bases from J, with 3 bases in between. This CDR3 comprises 13 residues.

V gene TRBV19 combines with J gene TRBJ2-1; 13 nucleotides line up with TRBD2. Germline V CDR1 and CDR2: LNHDA, SQIVND (reference sequence). Trimming cost V 6 bases and J 10 bases; bases outside gene matches: 9. The CDR3 has 15 residues. This chain's CDR3 is CASSDGLAGVQEQFF. The CDR3 nucleotides are TGTGCCAGTAGCGATGGACTAGCGGGAGTACAGGAGCAGTTCTTC.

The chain employs TRBV10-3 and TRBJ2-3; 15 bases agree with TRBD2. V was pared by 4 bases and J by 6 bases, with 2 bases of the junction left unmatched. Germline V gene sequence: CDR1 ENHRY, CDR2 SYGVKD. This CDR3 region has 15 residues. The CDR3 sequence is CAISGGLAGGDTQYF. In DNA form, the CDR3 reads TGTGCCATCAGTGGGGGACTAGCGGGGGGTGATACGCAGTATTTT.

This clone was observed a single time. Written as DNA, the CDR3 is TGCAGTGCCAGTCCGGGACAGAGGAACCGGCGATACACCTTC. Protein: CSASPGQRNRRYTF. The chain combines TRBV20-1 with TRBJ1-2; 7 bases fit TRBD1. Trimming cost V 6 bases and J 11 bases; bases outside gene matches: 18. Germline V gene sequence: CDR1 DFQATT, CDR2 SNEGSKA (reference sequence). This CDR3 is built from 14 residues.

The rearrangement uses TRBV2 and TRBJ2-2; D is possibly TRBD1 (6 bases). The CDR3 length is 15 residues. The germline V and J ends were trimmed by 10 bases and 4 bases, with 19 bases remaining between them. The germline V gene has CDR1 SNHLY and CDR2 FYNNEI. The CDR3 sequence is CATQRWGLGTGELFF. CDR3 bases: TGTGCCACCCAACGTTGGGGGCTGGGCACCGGGGAGCTGTTTTTT. Looking up the rest from reference TRBV2 and TRBJ2-2 gives the full variable domain: EPEVTQTPSHQVTQMGQEVILRCVPISNHLYFYWYRQILGQKVEFLVSFYNNEISEKSEIFDDQFSVERPDGSNFTLKIRSTKLEDSAMYFCATQRWGLGTGELFFGEGSRLTVL.

This chain joins TRBV18 and TRBJ2-5, with no clear D. Germline V gene data show CDR1 as KGHSH and CDR2 as LQKENI. This CDR3 region has 11 residues. Trimming cost V 5 bases and J 2 bases, with 3 bases left between them. The CDR3 loop is CASSSQETQYF. The CDR3 nucleotides read TGTGCCAGCTCATCTCAAGAGACCCAGTACTTC.

The gene calls are TRBV29-1 and TRBJ1-5, with D maybe TRBD1 (5 bases). Trimming took off 6 bases at V and 4 bases at J, with 10 bases between the two ends. In germline, CDR1 is SQVTM, CDR2 ANQGSEA. The CDR3 is 12 residues long. The CDR3 sequence is CSVRTKNQPQHF. DNA of the CDR3: TGCAGCGTCCGGACAAAAAATCAGCCCCAGCATTTT.

The chain recombines TRBV12-3 or TRBV12-4 with TRBJ1-4, with 7 bases fitting TRBD1. The J segment lost 8 bases and the V segment lost 5 bases, leaving 5 bases of the junction unmatched. This CDR3 region has 13 residues. The CDR3 loop reads CASSKTGWEKLFF. DNA of the CDR3: TGTGCCAGCAGTAAGACAGGGTGGGAAAAACTGTTTTTT.